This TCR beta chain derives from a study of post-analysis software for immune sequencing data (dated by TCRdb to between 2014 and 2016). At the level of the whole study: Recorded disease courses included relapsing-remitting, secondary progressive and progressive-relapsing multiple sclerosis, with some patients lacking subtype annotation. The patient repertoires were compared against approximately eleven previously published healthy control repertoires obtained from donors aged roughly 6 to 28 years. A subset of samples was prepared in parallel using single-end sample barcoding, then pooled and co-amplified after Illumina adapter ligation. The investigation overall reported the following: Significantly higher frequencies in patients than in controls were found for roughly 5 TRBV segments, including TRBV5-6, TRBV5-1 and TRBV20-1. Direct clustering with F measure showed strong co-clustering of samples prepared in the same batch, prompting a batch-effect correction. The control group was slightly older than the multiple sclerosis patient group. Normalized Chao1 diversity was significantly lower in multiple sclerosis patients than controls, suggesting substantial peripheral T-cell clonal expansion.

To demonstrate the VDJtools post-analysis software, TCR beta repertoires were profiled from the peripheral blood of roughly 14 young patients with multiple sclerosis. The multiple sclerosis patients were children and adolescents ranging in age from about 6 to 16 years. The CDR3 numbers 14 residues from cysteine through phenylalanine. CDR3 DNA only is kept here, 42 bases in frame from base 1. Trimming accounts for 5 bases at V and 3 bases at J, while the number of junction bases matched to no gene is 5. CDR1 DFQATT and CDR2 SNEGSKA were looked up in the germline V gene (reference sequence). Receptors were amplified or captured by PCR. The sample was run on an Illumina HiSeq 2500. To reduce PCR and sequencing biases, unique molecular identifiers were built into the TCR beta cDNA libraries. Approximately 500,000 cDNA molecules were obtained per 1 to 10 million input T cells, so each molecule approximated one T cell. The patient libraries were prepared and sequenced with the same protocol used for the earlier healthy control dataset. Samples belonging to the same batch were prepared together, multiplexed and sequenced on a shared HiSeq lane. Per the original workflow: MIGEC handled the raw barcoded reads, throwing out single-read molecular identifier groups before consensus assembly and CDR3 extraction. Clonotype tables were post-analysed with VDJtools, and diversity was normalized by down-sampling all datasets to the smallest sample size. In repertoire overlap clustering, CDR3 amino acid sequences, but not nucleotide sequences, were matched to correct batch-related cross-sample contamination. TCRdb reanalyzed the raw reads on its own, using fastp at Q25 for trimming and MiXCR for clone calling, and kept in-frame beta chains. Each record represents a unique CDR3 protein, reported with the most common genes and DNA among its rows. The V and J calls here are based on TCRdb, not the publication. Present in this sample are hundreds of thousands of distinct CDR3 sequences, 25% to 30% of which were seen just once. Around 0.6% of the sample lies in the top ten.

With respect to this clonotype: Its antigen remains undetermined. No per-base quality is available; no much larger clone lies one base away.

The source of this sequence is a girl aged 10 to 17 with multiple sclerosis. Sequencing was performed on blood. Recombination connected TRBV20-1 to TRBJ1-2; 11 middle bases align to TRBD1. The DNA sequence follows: TGCAGTGCTGAACCGGGACAGGGGGACTATGGCTACACCTTC. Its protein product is CSAEPGQGDYGYTF.